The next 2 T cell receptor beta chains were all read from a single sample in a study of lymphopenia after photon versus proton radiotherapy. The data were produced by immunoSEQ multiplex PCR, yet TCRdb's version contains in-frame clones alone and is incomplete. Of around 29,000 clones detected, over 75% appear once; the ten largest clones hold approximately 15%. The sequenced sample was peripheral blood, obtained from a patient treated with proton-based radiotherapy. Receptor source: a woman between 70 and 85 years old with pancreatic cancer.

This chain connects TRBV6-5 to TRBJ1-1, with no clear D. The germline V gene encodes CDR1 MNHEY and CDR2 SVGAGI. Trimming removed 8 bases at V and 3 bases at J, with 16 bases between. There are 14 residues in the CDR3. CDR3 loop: CASLPGLVYTEAFF. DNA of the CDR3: TGTGCCAGCTTGCCAGGTTTAGTTTACACTGAAGCTTTCTTT.

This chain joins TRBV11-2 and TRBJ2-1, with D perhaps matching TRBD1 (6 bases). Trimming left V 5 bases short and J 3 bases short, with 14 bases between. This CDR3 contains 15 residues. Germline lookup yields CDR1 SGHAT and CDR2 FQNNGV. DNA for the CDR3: TGTGCCAGCAGCCAAACCTGGGACAACTACAATGAGCAGTTCTTC. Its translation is CASSQTWDNYNEQFF. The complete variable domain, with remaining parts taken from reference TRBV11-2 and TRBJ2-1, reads EAGVAQSPRYKIIEKRQSVAFWCNPISGHATLYWYQQILGQGPKLLIQFQNNGVVDDSQLPKDRFSAERLKGVDSTLKIQPAKLEDSAVYLCASSQTWDNYNEQFFGPGTRLTVL.